This TCR beta chain was sequenced in a study of T cell responses to AZD1222 COVID-19 vaccine. Study-level results: Unmutated variant regions are reportedly targeted by nearly half of spike-specific TCRs. Vaccine-associated CD4 TCRs ranged over spike, dominating at 160-218 and 743-854.

The V gene's germline CDR1 is SGHRS and CDR2 YFSETQ. Trimming took 2 bases from V and 2 from J, leaving 13 bases between them. The CDR3 is 15 amino acids. As to this clone: Its specificity is not known.

Sequenced by immunoSEQ multiplex PCR; TCRdb stores in-frame clones only, minus some. The data show over 45,000 clones, 60% to 85% seen once. The sequence was obtained from an adult in good health. The chain joins TRBV5-1 to TRBJ1-1; D call uncertain. The source was peripheral blood, collected on day 0 of AZD1222 vaccination. The CDR3 coding sequence is TGCGCCAGCAGCTTTACGGGTAGAAGTAACACTGAAGCTTTCTTT. Residues: CASSFTGRSNTEAFF.